The 30 T cell receptor beta chains below come from one sample, sequenced in a study of blood T cell repertoires in COVID-19. Assay: immunoSEQ multiplex PCR; the TCRdb copy retains only in-frame clones and omits some. The repertoire holds roughly 200,000 clones, with approximately 79% as singletons. Sequenced sample: peripheral blood. The receptors stem from a man in his fifties who had recovered from COVID-19.

The sample holds a few counts of this clone. The chain joins TRBV20-1 to TRBJ2-2; D is perhaps TRBD1 (6 bases). Germline CDR1 DFQATT, CDR2 SNEGSKA (reference sequence). The V end lost 3 bases, the J end lost 1 base, and 9 bases lay between the germline ends. The CDR3 length is 14 residues. This CDR3 reads CSASARGNTGELFF. The CDR3 bases are TGCAGTGCTAGTGCCAGGGGGAACACCGGGGAGCTGTTTTTT.

The chain combines TRBV18 with TRBJ1-2; 10 nucleotides match TRBD1. This CDR3 is built from 13 residues. Losses at the gene ends were 2 bases for V and 7 bases for J; bases not matched to a gene: 1. The germline V gene has CDR1 KGHSH and CDR2 LQKENI. CDR3 amino acids: CASSPGTGAGYTF. The DNA for the CDR3 is TGTGCCAGCTCACCAGGGACAGGGGCTGGCTACACCTTC.

A single count supports this clone. The J gene is TRBJ1-3, the V gene TRBV7-8, with D unclear. Germline values: CDR1 SGHVS, CDR2 FQNEAQ. The CDR3 loop spans 13 amino acids. The germline V and J ends were trimmed by 0 bases and 4 bases, with 4 bases remaining between them. The CDR3 loop reads CASSLASGNTIYF. The CDR3 DNA reads TGTGCCAGCAGCTTAGCGTCGGGAAACACCATATATTTT. Full variable domain (outside the CDR3, taken from reference TRBV7-8 and TRBJ1-3): GAGVSQSPRYKVAKRGQDVALRCDPISGHVSLFWYQQALGQGPEFLTYFQNEAQLDKSGLPSDRFFAERPEGSVSTLKIQRTQQEDSAVYLCASSLASGNTIYFGEGSWLTVV.

V usage is TRBV5-6 and J usage is TRBJ2-2; a possible D gene is TRBD1 (6 bases). V was cut by 4 bases and J by 1 base, with 14 bases left in between. The germline gives CDR1 SGHDT, CDR2 YYEEEE. The CDR3 length is 16 residues. CDR3 sequence (DNA): TGTGCCAGCAGCCTGCAACGGACAGAGAACACCGGGGAGCTGTTTTTT. Translating gives CASSLQRTENTGELFF.

This clone was observed a handful of times. This rearrangement joins TRBV28 to TRBJ1-5; the D is unclear. CDR3 length equals 14 residues. Between the trimmed V and J ends, which lost 1 base and 7 bases, there was a span of 11 bases. CDR1 and CDR2 from the germline V gene are MDHEN and SYDVKM. CDR3 sequence reads: CASSLYDKEQPQHF. CDR3 DNA sequence: TGTGCCAGCAGTTTATACGACAAAGAGCAGCCCCAGCATTTT. Full variable domain (rest looked up from reference TRBV28 and TRBJ1-5): DVKVTQSSRYLVKRTGEKVFLECVQDMDHENMFWYRQDPGLGLRLIYFSYDVKMKEKGDIPEGYSVSREKKERFSLILESASTNQTSMYLCASSLYDKEQPQHFGDGTRLSIL.

The chain links TRBV28 to TRBJ2-7; D call uncertain. Trimming left V 3 bases short and J 3 bases short, with 6 bases between. CDR3 size: 12 residues. Germline loops: CDR1 MDHEN, CDR2 SYDVKM. The CDR3 sequence is CASSFSNYEQYF. Written as DNA, the CDR3 is TGTGCCAGCAGTTTTTCCAACTACGAGCAGTACTTC.

The V gene is TRBV5-4, the J gene TRBJ2-5; D might be TRBD2 (5 bases). This CDR3 has 14 amino acids. Trimming shortened V by 4 bases and J by 5 bases, and 15 bases separated the two germline ends. The germline gives CDR1 SGHNT, CDR2 YYREEE (reference sequence). CDR3 in amino acids: CASSKPPGWETQYF. CDR3 DNA: TGTGCCAGCAGCAAACCCCCGGGGTGGGAGACCCAGTACTTC.

In its sample, this clone was seen once. V is TRBV6-1 and J is TRBJ2-3; D is perhaps TRBD1 (6 bases). The V gene's germline CDR1 is MNHNS and CDR2 SASEGT. With 3 bases removed from V and 7 bases from J, the gap between germline ends came to 14 bases. The CDR3 extends over 14 amino acids. The CDR3 reads CASSEGHVLYTQYF. CDR3 nucleotides: TGTGCCAGCAGTGAGGGACACGTTCTATATACGCAGTATTTT.

The genes are TRBV25-1 and TRBJ1-2; no definite D call. V lost 6 bases and J lost 8, with 13 bases in between. Germline CDR1 reads MGHDK; CDR2 reads SYGVNS. The CDR3 is 12 residues long. The CDR3 loop reads CASRTAGEGYTF. The DNA of the CDR3 is TGTGCCAGCAGAACGGCAGGTGAGGGCTACACCTTC.

The chain joins TRBV28 to TRBJ1-5, with 7 bases aligning to TRBD1. CDR1 MDHEN and CDR2 SYDVKM come from the germline V gene. The CDR3 runs to 16 residues. V shed 3 bases and J 6 bases; nucleotides not matched to a gene: 11. The CDR3 here is CASSFPVGQLGQPQHF. The CDR3 DNA sequence: TGTGCCAGCAGTTTCCCAGTGGGACAGCTTGGTCAGCCCCAGCATTTT.

The table lists this clone with a few counts. The CDR3 here is CASSSPESGRKLRGQFF. As DNA, the CDR3 is TGTGCCAGTAGTAGTCCGGAGAGCGGACGTAAACTGCGGGGGCAGTTCTTC. The gene calls are TRBV19 and TRBJ2-1; perhaps TRBD2 as D (6 bases). This CDR3 has 17 amino acids. V was cut by 4 bases and J by 12 bases, with 28 bases left in between. Looked up from germline, CDR1 is LNHDA and CDR2 is SQIVND (reference sequence).

The chain is built from TRBV4-2 and TRBJ2-7; no firm D call. The germline V gene encodes CDR1 LGHNA and CDR2 YNFKEQ. Between the trimmed V and J ends, which lost 1 base and 2 bases, there was a span of 9 bases. This CDR3 contains 14 residues. CDR3 nucleotides: TGTGCCAGCAGCCAAGCGAACGGAGCCTACGAGCAGTACTTC. This gives the protein CASSQANGAYEQYF.

This rearrangement joins TRBV7-2 to TRBJ2-1; 9 nucleotides match TRBD2. This CDR3 comprises 16 residues. From germline, CDR1 is SGHTA and CDR2 FQGNSA. V lost 1 base, J lost 5 bases, and 6 bases stayed unmatched. In DNA, the CDR3 is TGTGCCAGCAGCTTAGTGGGGACTAGCTTCAACAATGAGCAGTTCTTC. Amino acid sequence: CASSLVGTSFNNEQFF.

The chain couples TRBV12-3 or TRBV12-4 to TRBJ1-4; D not resolved. The CDR3 covers 13 residues. Trimming pared 1 base from V and 7 bases from J, leaving 7 bases between. The DNA of the CDR3 is TGTGCCAGCAGTTTAGAACGAGGTGAAAAACTGTTTTTT. Translation gives CASSLERGEKLFF.

V gene TRBV6-6 combines with J gene TRBJ2-1; TRBD2 agrees at 9 bases. Germline trimming cut 2 bases from V and 4 bases from J; bases unmatched to any gene: 6. The germline CDR1 and CDR2 sequences are MNHNY and SVGAGI (reference sequence). The CDR3 is made up of 16 amino acids. The CDR3 nucleotides read TGTGCCAGCAGTTACCCCGGGACTAGCAGATACAATGAGCAGTTCTTC. Translated, it gives CASSYPGTSRYNEQFF.

V gene TRBV6-6 combines with J gene TRBJ1-2, with 10 bases matching TRBD1. J was trimmed by 8 bases and V by 6 bases; bases with no gene match: 12. Germline V gene lookup returns CDR1 MNHNY and CDR2 SVGAGI (reference sequence). The CDR3 runs 15 residues. CDR3 sequence reads: CASSQAGTGVQGYTF. The CDR3 DNA follows: TGTGCCAGCAGCCAAGCCGGGACAGGGGTTCAAGGCTACACCTTC.

The chain has TRBV5-6 and TRBJ2-7; TRBD1 agrees at 7 bases. The CDR3 has 13 residues. After removal of 4 bases from V and 6 bases from J, the junction contained 7 bases not matched to a gene. From germline, CDR1 is SGHDT and CDR2 YYEEEE. The CDR3 here is CASSRPTGSEQYF. In DNA form, the CDR3 reads TGTGCCAGCAGCAGGCCGACAGGGAGCGAGCAGTACTTC.

This chain connects TRBV2 to TRBJ2-7, with TRBD2 as a possible D gene (5 bases). The CDR3 loop spans 13 amino acids. From germline, CDR1 is SNHLY and CDR2 FYNNEI. Trimming took 8 bases from V and 3 from J, leaving 14 bases between them. The CDR3 DNA follows: TGTGCCAGCCACACGGAGGCGGTCTACGAGCAGTACTTC. Amino acids: CASHTEAVYEQYF. The variable domain in full, completed from reference TRBV2 and TRBJ2-7, reads EPEVTQTPSHQVTQMGQEVILRCVPISNHLYFYWYRQILGQKVEFLVSFYNNEISEKSEIFDDQFSVERPDGSNFTLKIRSTKLEDSAMYFCASHTEAVYEQYFGPGTRLTVT.

This chain uses TRBV4-2 with TRBJ2-3, with a weak D call TRBD1 (5 bases). V gave up 0 bases and J gave up 10 bases, with 26 bases separating them. The CDR3 length is 18 residues. CDR1 and CDR2 from the germline V gene are LGHNA and YNFKEQ. In DNA, the CDR3 is TGTGCCAGCAGCCAAGAGGGGCAGGGCCCCATCCAGTCCCCTTCGCAGTATTTT. Amino acid sequence: CASSQEGQGPIQSPSQYF.

The chain recombines TRBV5-5 with TRBJ1-5; D gene unclear. With 0 bases removed from V and 4 bases from J, the gap between germline ends came to 14 bases. Germline V gene lookup returns CDR1 SGHKS and CDR2 YYEKEE (reference sequence). The CDR3 runs to 16 residues. The DNA of the CDR3 is TGTGCCAGCAGCTTGGTTGCGACGTCCGGGAATCAGCCCCAGCATTTT. The encoded protein is CASSLVATSGNQPQHF.

This rearrangement joins TRBV18 to TRBJ1-4, with D uncertain. V was trimmed by 1 base and J by 0 bases, leaving 9 bases between them. The CDR3 is 16 residues long. CDR1 is KGHSH, CDR2 LQKENI, per germline. CDR3 protein: CASSPRSVATNEKLFF. The CDR3 nucleotides read TGTGCCAGCTCACCACGCTCAGTCGCAACTAATGAAAAACTGTTTTTT.

This clone has only a few counts. V usage is TRBV7-6 and J usage is TRBJ2-2; a weak D match, TRBD1 (6 bases). The germline V and J ends were trimmed by 0 bases and 7 bases, with 15 bases remaining between them. The germline CDR1 and CDR2 sequences are SGHVS and FNYEAQ. There are 16 residues in the CDR3. CDR3 in amino acids: CASSLAIGGAGGELFF. The CDR3 region has the DNA TGTGCCAGCAGCTTAGCGATTGGGGGCGCAGGCGGGGAGCTGTTTTTT. The full variable domain, its missing parts supplied by reference TRBV7-6 and TRBJ2-2, is GAGVSQSPRYKVTKRGQDVALRCDPISGHVSLYWYRQALGQGPEFLTYFNYEAQQDKSGLPNDRFSAERPEGSISTLTIQRTEQRDSAMYRCASSLAIGGAGGELFFGEGSRLTVL.

This rearrangement joins TRBV28 to TRBJ2-5; 7 bases map to TRBD2. J gave up 0 bases and V 5 bases, and 6 bases lay outside the gene matches. The CDR3 is 15 residues long. Germline CDR1 is MDHEN and CDR2 is SYDVKM. The CDR3 DNA reads TGTGCCAGCAGTACCACAGCGGGGAACCAAGAGACCCAGTACTTC. Translated, it gives CASSTTAGNQETQYF.

The chain is built from TRBV18 and TRBJ1-3; D gene uncertain. The CDR3 has 13 residues. The V end was cut by 4 bases, the J end by 9 bases, with 13 bases between. Looked up from germline, CDR1 is KGHSH and CDR2 is LQKENI. CDR3 loop: CASSQSSEGTIYF. In DNA, the CDR3 is TGTGCCAGCTCACAAAGCAGCGAGGGCACCATATATTTT.

This clone has a handful of counts. The rearrangement uses TRBV3-1 (or the pseudogene TRBV3-2) and TRBJ2-1; 7 bases are shared with TRBD2. With V trimmed by 5 bases and J by 11 bases, 9 bases remained unmatched. Germline V lookup: CDR1 LGHDT, CDR2 YNNKEL (reference sequence). The length of the CDR3 is 13 residues. CDR3 nucleotide sequence: TGTGCCAGCAGCATTCGGGATAGCGGGCAGCAGTTCTTC. This gives the protein CASSIRDSGQQFF.

This chain connects TRBV6-5 to TRBJ1-6, with D unresolved. Germline CDR1 reads MNHEY; CDR2 reads SVGAGI. The CDR3 is 15 amino acids. Trimming took off 7 bases at V and 6 bases at J, with 16 bases between the two ends. The CDR3 protein is CASTRRPSGNSPLHF. The CDR3 nucleotides read TGTGCCAGCACCCGAAGGCCCAGCGGTAATTCACCCCTCCACTTT.

The chain joins TRBV3-1 (or the pseudogene TRBV3-2) to TRBJ2-3; 12 nucleotides align to TRBD2. The V gene's germline CDR1 is LGHDT and CDR2 YNNKEL (reference sequence). The V and J ends lost 2 bases and 4 bases, in that order; junction bases with no gene match: 4. This CDR3 region has 16 residues. In DNA form, the CDR3 reads TGTGCCAGCAGCCAACGGCTAGCGGGAGGGCCAGATACGCAGTATTTT. Residues: CASSQRLAGGPDTQYF.

The rearrangement joins TRBV21-1 to TRBJ1-2. TRBV21-1 is a pseudogene. CDR3 length: 13 residues. CDR3 amino acids: CASSNTHRYGYTF. CDR3 coding DNA: TGTGCCAGCAGCAATACCCATCGGTATGGCTACACCTTC.

This clone was picked up a small number of times. The chain uses TRBV6-1 and TRBJ1-1, with 8 bases aligning to TRBD1. This CDR3 is 13 amino acids long. J lost 8 bases, V lost 0 bases, and 2 bases had no gene match. Per the germline V gene, CDR1 is MNHNS and CDR2 is SASEGT. The CDR3 DNA follows: TGTGCCAGCAGTGAAGCTTGGACAGGGGAAGCTTTCTTT. Translated, it gives CASSEAWTGEAFF.

This clone was found a few times. The CDR3 nucleotides are TGTGCCAGCAGCTTAACGTCATCGGGACAGGGGGAGACCCAGTACTTC. This gives the protein CASSLTSSGQGETQYF. V is TRBV7-2 and J is TRBJ2-5; 10 nucleotides match TRBD1. V lost 2 bases to trimming and J lost 5 bases; unmatched junction nucleotides: 8. The CDR3 contains 16 residues. CDR1 is SGHTA and CDR2 is FQGNSA in the germline V gene.